This T cell receptor beta chain derives from a study of blood T cells in healthy people across ages. Germline V gives CDR1 MNHEY, CDR2 SMNVEV (reference sequence). The CDR3 spans 15 residues. V was clipped by 10 bases and J by 0 bases, with 17 bases between them. A J-beta primer mix and a sample-barcoded 5' primer were used in a second PCR of roughly 7 to 12 cycles. TCRdb reprocessed the 5' RACE reads via MiXCR and lists one record per CDR3 protein. The data contain around 1.5 million distinct CDR3 sequences, approximately 59% of them singletons. Isolated per sample were at least 7 million PBMCs. Sequences were obtained from blood. The sequence came from a man aged 18 to 29 in good health. The rearrangement uses TRBV27 and TRBJ2-3; D might be TRBD1 (7 bases). This chain's CDR3 is CATQGGQTSTDTQYF. The CDR3 DNA sequence: TGTGCCACCCAGGGGGGCCAGACTAGCACAGATACGCAGTATTTT.